A single sample gave rise to the 18 T cell receptor beta chains below, sequenced in a study of cytotoxic CD8 clonotypes in ibrutinib-treated CLL. Method: immunoSEQ multiplex PCR; TCRdb's copy keeps in-frame clones and lacks some. The sample consists of 300,000 to 350,000 clones, around four fifths of them appearing once. The material sequenced was PBMCs, taken before ibrutinib treatment. The receptors come from a human donor with chronic lymphocytic leukemia.

The rearrangement joins TRBV27 to TRBJ2-5, with TRBD2 identical over 13 bases. Germline V gene data show CDR1 as MNHEY and CDR2 as SMNVEV (reference sequence). The V gene end was trimmed by 5 bases and the J gene end by 5 bases; junction bases not matched to a gene: 8. The CDR3 is made up of 16 amino acids. This CDR3 reads CASSGTSGRAAETQYF. The CDR3 region has the DNA TGTGCCAGCAGTGGCACTAGCGGGAGGGCCGCGGAGACCCAGTACTTC.

This clone is a singleton in its sample. Other DNA sequences in this specimen translate into the identical CDR3. The chain has TRBV20-1 and TRBJ2-7, with D uncertain. Per germline, CDR1 DFQATT and CDR2 SNEGSKA (reference sequence). V was pared by 3 bases and J by 3 bases, with 6 bases between. This CDR3 comprises 11 residues. This CDR3 is CSASPSYEQYF. DNA of the CDR3: TGCAGTGCTAGCCCTAGCTACGAGCAGTACTTC.

The chain is built from TRBV4-2 and TRBJ1-3; D is ambiguous. V was shortened by 3 bases and J by 0 bases, with 6 bases between the two germline ends. CDR1 and CDR2 from the germline V gene are LGHNA and YNFKEQ. The CDR3 spans 14 residues. This chain's CDR3 is CASSHAISGNTIYF. In DNA form, the CDR3 reads TGTGCCAGCAGCCATGCCATCTCTGGAAACACCATATATTTT.

The chain recombines TRBV5-1 with TRBJ2-3; D is uncertain. The CDR3 runs 15 residues. Trimming took off 1 base at V and 0 bases at J, with 9 bases between the two ends. Germline V lookup: CDR1 SGHRS, CDR2 YFSETQ. CDR3 in DNA: TGCGCCAGCAGCTTGATAGCACCTAGCACAGATACGCAGTATTTT. This sequence encodes CASSLIAPSTDTQYF.

The table lists this clone with a few counts. J is TRBJ2-7 and V is TRBV18, with 9 positions matching TRBD2. V lost 2 bases and J lost 3; bases outside the gene matches: 5. The CDR3 runs 15 residues. Germline values: CDR1 KGHSH, CDR2 LQKENI. CDR3 nucleotides: TGTGCCAGCTCACCAGCTCTAGCGGGGTTCTACGAGCAGTACTTC. Translating gives CASSPALAGFYEQYF.

CDR3 sequence (DNA): TGTGCCAGCAGCTCACAGGGTAACACTGAAGCTTTCTTT. This gives the protein CASSSQGNTEAFF. The chain has TRBV9 and TRBJ1-1, with D perhaps TRBD1 (6 bases). The V gene lost 4 bases and the J gene lost 2 bases, with 9 bases spanning the gap. This CDR3 region has 13 residues. The germline CDR1 and CDR2 sequences are SGDLS and YYNGEE.

The chain is built from TRBV4-1 and TRBJ2-7; D is possibly TRBD2 (6 bases). V lost 0 bases and J 1 base, leaving 10 bases between the germline ends. The CDR3 totals 15 residues. The germline V gene encodes CDR1 MGHRA and CDR2 YSYEKL. CDR3 region: CASSQDIAESYEQYF. CDR3 DNA: TGCGCCAGCAGCCAAGATATAGCGGAGTCCTACGAGCAGTACTTC.

This chain connects TRBV6-5 to TRBJ2-7; D possibly uses TRBD1 or TRBD2 (5 bases each). The CDR3 is 15 residues long. The V gene lost 0 bases and the J gene lost 7 bases, with 16 bases spanning the gap. Germline V gives CDR1 MNHEY, CDR2 SVGAGI. The CDR3 DNA follows: TGTGCCAGCAGTTACTCGAGTTGGGACCCCGTGGAGCAGTACTTC. Its protein is CASSYSSWDPVEQYF.

The V call is TRBV2, the J call TRBJ1-5; no clear D gene. The CDR3 consists of 13 residues. Germline V gene data show CDR1 as SNHLY and CDR2 as FYNNEI. V shed 6 bases and J shed 3 bases, with 9 bases lying between them. CDR3 sequence (DNA): TGTGCCAGCAGCCGACAATCCAATCAGCCCCAGCATTTT. It translates to CASSRQSNQPQHF.

The rearrangement links TRBV6-4 to TRBJ2-2; tentatively, D is TRBD1 or TRBD2 (6 bases each). The CDR3 runs to 15 residues. The germline V gene encodes CDR1 MRHNA and CDR2 SNTAGT. V was clipped by 4 bases and J by 0 bases, with 9 bases between them. The CDR3 sequence: CASSVEGANTGELFF. The CDR3 bases are TGTGCCAGCAGTGTGGAGGGGGCGAACACCGGGGAGCTGTTTTTT.

This chain joins TRBV7-9 and TRBJ2-7; D may match TRBD1 or TRBD2 (5 bases each). Germline V gene lookup returns CDR1 SEHNR and CDR2 FQNEAQ (reference sequence). The CDR3 consists of 13 residues. Between the trimmed V and J ends, which lost 11 bases and 5 bases, there was a span of 19 bases. The CDR3 coding sequence is TGTGCCGAAACTAAGGGACCAGCCAACGAGCAGTACTTC. Protein: CAETKGPANEQYF.

V is TRBV30 and J is TRBJ1-3, with no clear D. The CDR3 runs to 13 residues. Germline assignment: CDR1 GTSNPN and CDR2 SVGIG (reference sequence). Trimming pared 4 bases from V and 4 bases from J, leaving 11 bases between. DNA for the CDR3: TGTGCCTGGACTGCAGCCTTCGGAAACACCATATATTTT. Its translation is CAWTAAFGNTIYF.

The chain uses TRBV6-5 and TRBJ1-2; 8 positions agree with TRBD1. The CDR3 covers 16 residues. Looked up from germline, CDR1 is MNHEY and CDR2 is SVGAGI. The V segment lost 2 bases and the J segment 5 bases; nucleotides outside the gene matches: 10. The CDR3 nucleotides are TGTGCCAGCAGTTACCGCTTCGGACAGGGCCTGTATGGCTACACCTTC. Encoded protein: CASSYRFGQGLYGYTF.

The chain recombines TRBV5-6 with TRBJ1-2, with a possible D match to TRBD1 (6 bases). Germline assignment: CDR1 SGHDT and CDR2 YYEEEE. V gave up 2 bases and J gave up 0 bases, with 23 bases separating them. The CDR3 totals 19 residues. The CDR3 spells CASSFPYMSGTSPNYGYTF. CDR3 DNA sequence: TGTGCCAGCAGCTTTCCCTATATGTCCGGGACATCACCTAACTATGGCTACACCTTC.

The rearrangement joins TRBV7-9 to TRBJ1-2, with 9 bases that match TRBD1. Per germline, CDR1 SEHNR and CDR2 FQNEAQ (reference sequence). The V segment lost 5 bases and the J segment 8 bases; nucleotides outside the gene matches: 9. This CDR3 comprises 14 residues. The CDR3 here is CASSPYTGGDGYTF. Written as DNA, the CDR3 is TGTGCCAGCAGCCCGTACACAGGGGGCGACGGCTACACCTTC.

The table lists this clone with a few counts. DNA of the CDR3: TGTGCCAGCAGGGGAGGGTTGAACACCGGGGAGCTGTTTTTT. Its translation is CASRGGLNTGELFF. The chain links TRBV6-1 to TRBJ2-2; 7 bases are a match to TRBD2. The CDR3 extends over 14 amino acids. V gave up 6 bases and J gave up 1 base; unmatched junction bases: 2. Germline values: CDR1 MNHNS, CDR2 SASEGT.

The chain has TRBV5-1 and TRBJ2-1; 10 bases fit TRBD2. The CDR3 consists of 14 residues. Per the germline V gene, CDR1 is SGHRS and CDR2 is YFSETQ. Trimming took 0 bases from V and 15 from J; bases not matched to a gene: 9. The CDR3 nucleotides read TGCGCCAGCAGCTTGGAGGCTAGCGGGAGTTTGTTGTTCTTC. Its translation is CASSLEASGSLLFF.

This clone was detected once. V usage is TRBV15 and J usage is TRBJ2-1, with D unclear. Trimming removed 0 bases at V and 10 bases at J, with 10 bases between. Germline V gives CDR1 LNHNV, CDR2 YYDKDF (reference sequence). This CDR3 region has 13 residues. DNA of the CDR3: TGTGCCACCAGCAGAGATCCGGACGGGGAGCAGTTCTTC. Protein: CATSRDPDGEQFF. Filled out from reference TRBV15 and TRBJ2-1, the complete variable domain reads DAMVIQNPRYQVTQFGKPVTLSCSQTLNHNVMYWYQQKSSQAPKLLFHYYDKDFNNEADTPDNFQSRRPNTSFCFLDIRSPGLGDTAMYLCATSRDPDGEQFFGPGTRLTVL.